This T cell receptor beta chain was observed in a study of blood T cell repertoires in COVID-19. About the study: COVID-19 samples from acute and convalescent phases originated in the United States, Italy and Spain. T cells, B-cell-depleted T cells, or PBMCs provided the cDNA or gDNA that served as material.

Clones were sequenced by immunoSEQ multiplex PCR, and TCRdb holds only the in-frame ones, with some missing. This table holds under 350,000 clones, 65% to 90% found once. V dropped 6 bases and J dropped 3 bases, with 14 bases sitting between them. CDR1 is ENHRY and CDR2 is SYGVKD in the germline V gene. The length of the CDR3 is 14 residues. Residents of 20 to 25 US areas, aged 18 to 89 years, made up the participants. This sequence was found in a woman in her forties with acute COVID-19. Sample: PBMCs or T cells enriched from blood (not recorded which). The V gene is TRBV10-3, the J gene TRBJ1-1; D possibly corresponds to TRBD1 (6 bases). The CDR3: CAIRSNGQYTEAFF. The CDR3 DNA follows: TGTGCCATCAGAAGCAACGGACAGTACACTGAAGCTTTCTTT.